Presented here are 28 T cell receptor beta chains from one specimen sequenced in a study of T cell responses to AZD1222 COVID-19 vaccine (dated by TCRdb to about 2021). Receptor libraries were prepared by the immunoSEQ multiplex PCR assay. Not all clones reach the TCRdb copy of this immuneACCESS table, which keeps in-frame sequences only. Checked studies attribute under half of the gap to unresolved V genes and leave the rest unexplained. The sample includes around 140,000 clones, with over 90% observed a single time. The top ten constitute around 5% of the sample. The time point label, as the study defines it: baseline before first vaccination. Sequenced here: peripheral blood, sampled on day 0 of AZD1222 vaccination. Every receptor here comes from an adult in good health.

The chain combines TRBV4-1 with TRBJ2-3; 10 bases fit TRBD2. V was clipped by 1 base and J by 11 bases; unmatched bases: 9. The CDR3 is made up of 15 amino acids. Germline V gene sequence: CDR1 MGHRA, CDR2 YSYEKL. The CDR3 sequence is CASSQVIAGGREQYF. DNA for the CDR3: TGCGCCAGCAGCCAAGTGATAGCGGGGGGTAGAGAGCAGTATTTT.

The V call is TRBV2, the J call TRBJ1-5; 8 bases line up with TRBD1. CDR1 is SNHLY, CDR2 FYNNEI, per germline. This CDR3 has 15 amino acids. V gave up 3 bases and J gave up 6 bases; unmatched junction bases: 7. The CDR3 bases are TGTGCCAGCAGTGACCCAGGGGGCATAGGTCAGCCCCAGCATTTT. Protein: CASSDPGGIGQPQHF.

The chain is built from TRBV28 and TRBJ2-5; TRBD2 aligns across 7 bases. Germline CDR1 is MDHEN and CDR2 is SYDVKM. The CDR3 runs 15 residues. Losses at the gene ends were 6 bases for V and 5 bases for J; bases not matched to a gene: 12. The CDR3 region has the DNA TGTGCCAGCAGCCCCGGAGCCTGGGGGGGGGAGACCCAGTACTTC. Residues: CASSPGAWGGETQYF. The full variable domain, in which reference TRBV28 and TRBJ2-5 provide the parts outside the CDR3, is DVKVTQSSRYLVKRTGEKVFLECVQDMDHENMFWYRQDPGLGLRLIYFSYDVKMKEKGDIPEGYSVSREKKERFSLILESASTNQTSMYLCASSPGAWGGETQYFGPGTRLLVL.

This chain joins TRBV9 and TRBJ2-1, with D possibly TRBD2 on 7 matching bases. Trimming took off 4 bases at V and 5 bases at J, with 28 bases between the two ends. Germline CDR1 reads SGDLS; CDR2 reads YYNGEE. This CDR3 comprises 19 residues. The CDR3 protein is CASSPRGGLGPKFNNEQFF. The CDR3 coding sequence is TGTGCCAGCAGCCCTAGGGGGGGGTTAGGTCCGAAGTTTAACAATGAGCAGTTCTTC.

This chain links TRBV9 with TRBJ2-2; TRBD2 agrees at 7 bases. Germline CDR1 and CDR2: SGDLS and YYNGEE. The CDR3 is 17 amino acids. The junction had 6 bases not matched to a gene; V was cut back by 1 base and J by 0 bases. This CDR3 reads CASSVLSTSPNTGELFF. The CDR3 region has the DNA TGTGCCAGCAGCGTACTATCGACTAGCCCGAACACCGGGGAGCTGTTTTTT. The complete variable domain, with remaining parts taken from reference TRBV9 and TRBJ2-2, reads DSGVTQTPKHLITATGQRVTLRCSPRSGDLSVYWYQQSLDQGLQFLIQYYNGEERAKGNILERFSAQQFPDLHSELNLSSLELGDSALYFCASSVLSTSPNTGELFFGEGSRLTVL.

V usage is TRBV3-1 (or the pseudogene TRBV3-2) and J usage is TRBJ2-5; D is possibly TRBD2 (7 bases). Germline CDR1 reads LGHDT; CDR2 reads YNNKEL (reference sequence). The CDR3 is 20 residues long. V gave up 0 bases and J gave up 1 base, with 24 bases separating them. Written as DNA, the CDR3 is TGTGCCAGCAGCCAAGAATCCCCAGTCGTTTTGCGGGGGCTCCAAGAGACCCAGTACTTC. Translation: CASSQESPVVLRGLQETQYF.

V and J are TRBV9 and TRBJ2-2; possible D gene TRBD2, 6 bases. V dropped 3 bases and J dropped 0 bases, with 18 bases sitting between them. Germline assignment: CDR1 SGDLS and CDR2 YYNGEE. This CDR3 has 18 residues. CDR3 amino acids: CASSARSGAPPNTGELFF. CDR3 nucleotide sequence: TGTGCCAGCAGCGCAAGGTCGGGAGCCCCTCCGAACACCGGGGAGCTGTTTTTT.

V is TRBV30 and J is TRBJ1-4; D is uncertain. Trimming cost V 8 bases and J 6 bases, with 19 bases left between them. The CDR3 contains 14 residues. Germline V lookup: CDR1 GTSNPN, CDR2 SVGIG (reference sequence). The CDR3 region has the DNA TGTGCCATGACTCGGACGGTGTTCGATGAAAAACTGTTTTTT. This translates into CAMTRTVFDEKLFF.

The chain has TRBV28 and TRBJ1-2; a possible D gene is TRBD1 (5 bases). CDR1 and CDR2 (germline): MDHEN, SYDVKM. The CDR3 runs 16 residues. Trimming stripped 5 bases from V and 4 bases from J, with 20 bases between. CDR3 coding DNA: TGTGCCAGCAGTCCCCGGTTCCGGGGGACTCTCTATGGCTACACCTTC. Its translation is CASSPRFRGTLYGYTF.

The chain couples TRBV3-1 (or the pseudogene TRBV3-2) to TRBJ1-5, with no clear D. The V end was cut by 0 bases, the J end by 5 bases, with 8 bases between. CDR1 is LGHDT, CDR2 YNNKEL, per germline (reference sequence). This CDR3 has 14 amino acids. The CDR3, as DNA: TGTGCCAGCAGCCAAGATTTCTTAGATCAGCCCCAGCATTTT. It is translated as CASSQDFLDQPQHF.

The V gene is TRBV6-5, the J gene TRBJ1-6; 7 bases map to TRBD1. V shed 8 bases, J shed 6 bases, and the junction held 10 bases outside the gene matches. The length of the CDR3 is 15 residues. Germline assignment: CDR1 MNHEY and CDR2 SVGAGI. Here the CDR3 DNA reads TGTGCCAGCTCAGGTAGCCAGGGGGGTAATTCACCCCTCCACTTT. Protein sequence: CASSGSQGGNSPLHF.

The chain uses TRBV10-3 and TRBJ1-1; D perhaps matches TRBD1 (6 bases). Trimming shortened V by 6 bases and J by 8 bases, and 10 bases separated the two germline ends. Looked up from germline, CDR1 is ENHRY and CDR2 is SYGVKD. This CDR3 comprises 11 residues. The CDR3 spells CAISPGEEAFF. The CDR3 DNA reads TGTGCCATCAGCCCAGGGGAAGAAGCTTTCTTT.

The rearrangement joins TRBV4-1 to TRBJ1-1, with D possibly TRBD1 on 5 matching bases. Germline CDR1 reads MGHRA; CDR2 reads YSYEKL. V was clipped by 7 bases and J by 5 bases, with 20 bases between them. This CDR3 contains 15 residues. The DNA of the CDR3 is TGCGCCAGCACCGACACTCGGGGGAAATGGACTGAAGCTTTCTTT. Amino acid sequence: CASTDTRGKWTEAFF.

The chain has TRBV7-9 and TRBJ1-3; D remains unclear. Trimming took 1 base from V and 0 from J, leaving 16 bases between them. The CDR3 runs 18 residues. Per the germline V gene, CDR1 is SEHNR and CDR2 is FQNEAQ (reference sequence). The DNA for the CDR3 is TGTGCCAGCAGCTTAGAAGGGCGCGGAAGGAGCTCTGGAAACACCATATATTTT. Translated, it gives CASSLEGRGRSSGNTIYF.

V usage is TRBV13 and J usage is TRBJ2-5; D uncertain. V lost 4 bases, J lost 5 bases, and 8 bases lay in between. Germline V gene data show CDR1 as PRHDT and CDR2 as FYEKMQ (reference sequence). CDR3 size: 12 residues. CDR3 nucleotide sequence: TGTGCCAGCAGCTCCCATATGGAGACCCAGTACTTC. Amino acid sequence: CASSSHMETQYF.

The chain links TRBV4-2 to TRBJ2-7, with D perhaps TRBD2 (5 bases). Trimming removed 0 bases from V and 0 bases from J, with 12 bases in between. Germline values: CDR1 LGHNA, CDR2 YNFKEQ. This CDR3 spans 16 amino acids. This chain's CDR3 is CASSQDRGTPSYEQYF. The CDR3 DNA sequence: TGTGCCAGCAGCCAAGATCGGGGTACCCCCTCCTACGAGCAGTACTTC.

The CDR3 here is CASSLGVLSYEQYF. The DNA of the CDR3 is TGTGCCAGCAGCTTAGGGGTTCTTTCCTACGAGCAGTACTTC. The gene calls are TRBV7-8 and TRBJ2-7; D is uncertain. V was clipped by 1 base and J by 1 base, with 8 bases between them. Germline assignment: CDR1 SGHVS and CDR2 FQNEAQ. The CDR3 sequence is 14 residues long.

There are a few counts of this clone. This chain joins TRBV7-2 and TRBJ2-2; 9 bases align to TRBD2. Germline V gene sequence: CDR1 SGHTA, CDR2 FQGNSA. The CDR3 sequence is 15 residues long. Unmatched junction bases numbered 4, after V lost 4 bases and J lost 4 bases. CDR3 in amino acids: CASSWGTSTTGELFF. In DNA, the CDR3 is TGTGCCAGCAGCTGGGGGACTAGCACCACCGGGGAGCTGTTTTTT.

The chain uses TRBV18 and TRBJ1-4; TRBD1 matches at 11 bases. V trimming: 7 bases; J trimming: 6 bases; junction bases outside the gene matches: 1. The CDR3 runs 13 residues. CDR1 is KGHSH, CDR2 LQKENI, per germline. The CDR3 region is CASLGQGDEKLFF. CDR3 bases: TGTGCCAGCTTGGGACAGGGGGATGAAAAACTGTTTTTT.

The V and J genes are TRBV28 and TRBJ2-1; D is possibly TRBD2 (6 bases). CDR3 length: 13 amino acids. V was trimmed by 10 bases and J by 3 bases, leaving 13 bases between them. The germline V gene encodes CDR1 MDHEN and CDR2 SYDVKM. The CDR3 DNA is TGTGCCATCGCGGCTAGCGACTACAATGAGCAGTTCTTC. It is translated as CAIAASDYNEQFF. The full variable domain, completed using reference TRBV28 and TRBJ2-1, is DVKVTQSSRYLVKRTGEKVFLECVQDMDHENMFWYRQDPGLGLRLIYFSYDVKMKEKGDIPEGYSVSREKKERFSLILESASTNQTSMYLCAIAASDYNEQFFGPGTRLTVL.

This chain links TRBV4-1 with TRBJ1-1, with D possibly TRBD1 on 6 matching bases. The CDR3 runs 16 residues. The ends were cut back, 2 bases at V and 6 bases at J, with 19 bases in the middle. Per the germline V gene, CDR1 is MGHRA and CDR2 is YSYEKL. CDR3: CASSQPRGKLSSEAFF. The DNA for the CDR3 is TGCGCCAGCAGCCAACCAAGGGGGAAGTTAAGCTCTGAAGCTTTCTTT.

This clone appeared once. The CDR3 spells CASSVKKGAGELFF. The CDR3 bases are TGTGCCAGCAGCGTGAAAAAGGGAGCTGGGGAGCTGTTTTTT. The chain is built from TRBV7-3 and TRBJ2-2, with TRBD2 as a possible D gene (5 bases). The germline V and J ends were trimmed by 5 bases and 8 bases, with 15 bases remaining between them. Germline V gives CDR1 SGHTA, CDR2 FQGTGA. The length of the CDR3 is 14 residues.

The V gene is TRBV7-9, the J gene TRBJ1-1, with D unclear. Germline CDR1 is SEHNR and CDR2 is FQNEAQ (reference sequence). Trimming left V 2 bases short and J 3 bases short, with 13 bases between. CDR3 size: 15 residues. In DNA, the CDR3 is TGTGCCAGCAGCTTACGGGTCAGCACCTACACTGAAGCTTTCTTT. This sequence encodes CASSLRVSTYTEAFF. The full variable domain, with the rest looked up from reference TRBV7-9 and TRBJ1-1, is DTGVSQNPRHKITKRGQNVTFRCDPISEHNRLYWYRQTLGQGPEFLTYFQNEAQLEKSRLLSDRFSAERPKGSFSTLEIQRTEQGDSAMYLCASSLRVSTYTEAFFGQGTRLTVV.

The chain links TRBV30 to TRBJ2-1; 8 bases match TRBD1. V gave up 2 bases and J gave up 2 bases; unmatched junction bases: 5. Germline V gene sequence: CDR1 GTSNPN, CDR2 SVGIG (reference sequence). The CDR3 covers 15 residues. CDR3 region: CAWSSGTGPYNEQFF. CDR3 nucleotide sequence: TGTGCCTGGAGTTCCGGGACAGGCCCCTACAATGAGCAGTTCTTC.

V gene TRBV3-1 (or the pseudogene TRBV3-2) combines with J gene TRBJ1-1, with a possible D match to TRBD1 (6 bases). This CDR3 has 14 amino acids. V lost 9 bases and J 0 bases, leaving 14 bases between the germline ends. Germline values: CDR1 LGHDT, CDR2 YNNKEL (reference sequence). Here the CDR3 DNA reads TGTGCCAGTCGGAGGGGGAACATGAACACTGAAGCTTTCTTT. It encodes CASRRGNMNTEAFF.

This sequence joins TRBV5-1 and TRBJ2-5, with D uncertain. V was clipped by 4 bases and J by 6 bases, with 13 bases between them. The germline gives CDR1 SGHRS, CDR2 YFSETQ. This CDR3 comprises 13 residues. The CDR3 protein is CASSRETPKTQYF. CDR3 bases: TGCGCCAGCAGCCGAGAAACCCCCAAGACCCAGTACTTC. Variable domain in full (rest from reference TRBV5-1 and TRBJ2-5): KAGVTQTPRYLIKTRGQQVTLSCSPISGHRSVSWYQQTPGQGLQFLFEYFSETQRNKGNFPGRFSGRQFSNSRSEMNVSTLELGDSALYLCASSRETPKTQYFGPGTRLLVL.

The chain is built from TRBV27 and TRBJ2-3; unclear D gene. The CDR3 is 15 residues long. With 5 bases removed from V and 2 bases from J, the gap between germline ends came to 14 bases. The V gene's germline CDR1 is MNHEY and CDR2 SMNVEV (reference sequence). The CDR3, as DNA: TGTGCCAGCAGTCCCTTTCTGGTACCCACAGATACGCAGTATTTT. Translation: CASSPFLVPTDTQYF.

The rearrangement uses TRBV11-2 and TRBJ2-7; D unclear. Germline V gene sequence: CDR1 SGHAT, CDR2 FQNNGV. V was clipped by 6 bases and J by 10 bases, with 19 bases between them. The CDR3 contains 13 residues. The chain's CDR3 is CASRPWSLREQYF. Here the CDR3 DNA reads TGTGCCAGCAGACCTTGGTCGTTACGAGAACAGTACTTC.